The entry below describes one TCR beta chain. The antigen remains undetermined. V shed 4 bases and J shed 1 base, with 11 bases lying between them. The CDR3 contains 14 residues. CDR1 and CDR2 from the germline V gene are GTSNPN and SVGIG (reference sequence). The sample originates from a study of lymphopenia after photon versus proton radiotherapy. Study-wide results and caveats: After lymphocyte nadir, photon-treated repertoires showed oligoclonal expansion, especially CD8+ Temra.

Produced via immunoSEQ multiplex PCR; TCRdb's table is partial and in-frame only. The top ten clones hold approximately 1.7% of a sample with fewer than 20,000 clones, roughly 90% of them seen once. This chain links TRBV30 with TRBJ1-3; D is unresolved. This receptor was identified in a woman between 40 and 55 years old with cholangiocarcinoma. This specimen consisted of peripheral blood, obtained from a patient treated with photon-based radiotherapy. Written as DNA, the CDR3 is TGTGCCTGGAACCTCGGAAATTCTGGAAACACCATATATTTT. This sequence encodes CAWNLGNSGNTIYF.